The 21 T cell receptor beta chains given below trace back to one sample, sequenced in a study of OX40 agonist ivuxolimab in advanced cancers. Library method: the immunoSEQ multiplex PCR assay. TCRdb obtained this table from immuneACCESS and retained in-frame rearrangements with V and J assigned. These tables miss some clones; where compared with another copy, unresolved V genes account for less than half of the shortfall, and the remainder is unexplained. The sample profile shows 30,000 to 35,000 clones; about nine tenths of them were found once. The top ten clones comprise 4% to 4.5% of the sample. The source was CD4+ or CD8+ T cells sorted from blood, collected in a trial of the OX40 agonist ivuxolimab. The receptors derive from an adult with an advanced solid tumor such as melanoma, head and neck, liver or kidney cancer.

This clone was seen only a few times. This chain links TRBV5-4 with TRBJ2-1, with D hard to call. The ends were cut back, 4 bases at V and 6 bases at J, with 11 bases in the middle. This CDR3 contains 13 residues. The germline gives CDR1 SGHNT, CDR2 YYREEE (reference sequence). CDR3 in amino acids: CASSLAPVNEQFF. The CDR3 coding sequence is TGTGCCAGCAGCCTGGCACCCGTCAATGAGCAGTTCTTC.

V is TRBV7-2 and J is TRBJ2-5; a weak D match, TRBD1 (5 bases). Germline V gene sequence: CDR1 SGHTA, CDR2 FQGNSA. V was trimmed by 6 bases and J by 3 bases, leaving 14 bases between them. The CDR3 loop spans 14 amino acids. The CDR3 is CASRIGVWEETQYF. The CDR3 DNA is TGTGCCAGCAGAATAGGGGTGTGGGAAGAGACCCAGTACTTC.

The J gene is TRBJ2-2, the V gene TRBV30, with 9 positions matching TRBD1. J was trimmed by 2 bases and V by 8 bases; bases with no gene match: 12. CDR3 size: 16 residues. Germline V gene lookup returns CDR1 GTSNPN and CDR2 SVGIG (reference sequence). The CDR3 bases are TGTGCCGGGGACCGGACAGGGGCCTTAAACACCGGGGAGCTGTTTTTT. Translation gives CAGDRTGALNTGELFF.

The V and J genes are TRBV4-3 and TRBJ2-1; D is unclear. In germline, CDR1 is LGHNA, CDR2 YSLEER. The V gene lost 0 bases and the J gene lost 0 bases, with 9 bases spanning the gap. This CDR3 has 16 residues. In DNA form, the CDR3 reads TGCGCCAGCAGCCAAGATCGGAATGGCTCCTACAATGAGCAGTTCTTC. Translating it yields CASSQDRNGSYNEQFF.

The chain uses TRBV5-6 and TRBJ2-4, with a possible D match to TRBD2 (5 bases). The V end lost 1 base, the J end lost 7 bases, and 9 bases lay between the germline ends. Germline CDR1 and CDR2: SGHDT and YYEEEE. The CDR3 sequence is 13 residues long. In DNA form, the CDR3 reads TGTGCCAGCAGCTTGTATGGCGGGAACATTCAGTACTTC. Protein sequence: CASSLYGGNIQYF.

With regard to this clone: A junction boundary mismatches the germline segment, possibly from a read error. The chain combines TRBV15 with TRBJ1-5; a weak D match, TRBD1 (6 bases). Looked up from germline, CDR1 is LNHNV and CDR2 is YYDKDF (reference sequence). The CDR3 length is 15 residues. The CDR3 loop reads CATSRGGRIYQLQHF. For the CDR3, the DNA is TGTGCCACCAGCAGAGGGGGGCGAATATATCAGCTCCAGCATTTT.

The CDR3 is CASRRQGAKGYTF. The CDR3 region has the DNA TGTGCCAGCAGGAGACAGGGGGCTAAAGGCTACACCTTC. The genes are TRBV6-1 and TRBJ1-2; the match to TRBD1 covers 10 bases. From germline, CDR1 is MNHNS and CDR2 SASEGT. The ends lost 6 bases at V and 8 bases at J; junction bases unmatched: 6. The CDR3 totals 13 residues.

V usage is TRBV10-1 and J usage is TRBJ1-6; perhaps TRBD1 as D (5 bases). CDR3 length: 17 residues. Trimming pared 1 base from V and 0 bases from J, leaving 10 bases between. Germline V CDR1 and CDR2: WNHNN, SYGVQD (reference sequence). CDR3 DNA sequence: TGCGCCAGCAGTGAGTGGGACGGCATCTCCTATAATTCACCCCTCCACTTT. It specifies CASSEWDGISYNSPLHF.

This rearrangement joins TRBV7-9 to TRBJ1-1; the D gene is possibly TRBD1 (6 bases). The V end was cut by 5 bases, the J end by 3 bases, with 10 bases between. CDR1 SEHNR and CDR2 FQNEAQ come from the germline V gene (reference sequence). This CDR3 comprises 13 residues. The CDR3 spells CASSQEGDTEAFF. The CDR3 DNA is TGTGCCAGCAGCCAGGAGGGGGACACTGAAGCTTTCTTT.

The CDR3 nucleotides are TGTGCCAGCAGCTTAAACGGGGACAGGGGAACTGAAGCTTTCTTT. Protein sequence: CASSLNGDRGTEAFF. This chain uses TRBV7-6 with TRBJ1-1, with 10 nucleotides matching TRBD1. This CDR3 comprises 15 residues. V gave up 2 bases and J gave up 5 bases; unmatched junction bases: 5. The germline CDR1 and CDR2 sequences are SGHVS and FNYEAQ. Together with reference TRBV7-6 and TRBJ1-1, the CDR3 gives the full variable domain: GAGVSQSPRYKVTKRGQDVALRCDPISGHVSLYWYRQALGQGPEFLTYFNYEAQQDKSGLPNDRFSAERPEGSISTLTIQRTEQRDSAMYRCASSLNGDRGTEAFFGQGTRLTVV.

The V call is TRBV7-9, the J call TRBJ2-3; D not certain. Trimming removed 0 bases from V and 4 bases from J, with 5 bases in between. Per germline, CDR1 SEHNR and CDR2 FQNEAQ (reference sequence). The CDR3 loop spans 13 amino acids. CDR3 bases: TGTGCCAGCAGCTTAGCGCGCGCAGATACGCAGTATTTT. This translates into CASSLARADTQYF.

The chain has TRBV30 and TRBJ1-2, with TRBD1 identical over 8 bases. V lost 2 bases to trimming and J lost 4 bases; unmatched junction nucleotides: 9. Looked up from germline, CDR1 is GTSNPN and CDR2 is SVGIG (reference sequence). CDR3 length: 15 residues. The CDR3: CAWSLQGAPRYGYTF. The CDR3 DNA sequence: TGTGCCTGGAGTCTCCAGGGGGCTCCCCGCTATGGCTACACCTTC.

The rearrangement uses TRBV6-6 and TRBJ1-1; maybe TRBD1 (5 bases). Germline values: CDR1 MNHNY, CDR2 SVGAGI (reference sequence). The CDR3 is 15 residues long. Trimming shortened V by 0 bases and J by 7 bases, and 15 bases separated the two germline ends. CDR3 DNA: TGTGCCAGCAGTTACTCTTCTGTCGGGGACGTTGAAGCTTTCTTT. This codes for CASSYSSVGDVEAFF.

V gene TRBV28 combines with J gene TRBJ2-7; D is undetermined. V gave up 6 bases and J gave up 4 bases, with 19 bases separating them. The germline gives CDR1 MDHEN, CDR2 SYDVKM. CDR3 length: 15 residues. The CDR3 DNA is TGTGCCAGCAGCCCACAGACATTACAGTCATACGAGCAGTACTTC. Residues: CASSPQTLQSYEQYF.

The CDR3 loop is CASSMGRPVGTEAFF. CDR3 DNA sequence: TGTGCCAGTAGTATGGGACGCCCCGTTGGGACTGAAGCTTTCTTT. This rearrangement joins TRBV19 to TRBJ1-1, with a possible D match to TRBD1 (5 bases). The CDR3 is made up of 15 amino acids. The V gene's germline CDR1 is LNHDA and CDR2 SQIVND (reference sequence). The V end was cut by 3 bases, the J end by 5 bases, with 16 bases between.

On this clone: The same CDR3 arises from other DNA sequences in this sample as well. The chain couples TRBV6-1 to TRBJ1-1, with D maybe TRBD1 (6 bases). CDR3 length equals 14 residues. Germline V gene sequence: CDR1 MNHNS, CDR2 SASEGT. Trimming left V 6 bases short and J 5 bases short, with 16 bases between. CDR3 sequence reads: CASSGGRRGTEAFF. The CDR3 nucleotides read TGTGCCAGCAGCGGGGGCAGGCGGGGGACTGAAGCTTTCTTT.

J is TRBJ2-1 and V is TRBV10-3, with 9 positions matching TRBD1. CDR1 and CDR2 from the germline V gene are ENHRY and SYGVKD. The CDR3 spans 16 residues. The ends lost 6 bases at V and 8 bases at J; junction bases unmatched: 14. The CDR3: CAISVMETGGSHEQFF. DNA for the CDR3: TGTGCCATCAGCGTAATGGAGACAGGGGGTTCCCATGAGCAGTTCTTC.

The V gene is TRBV6-1, the J gene TRBJ1-5, with 7 nucleotides matching TRBD1. Looked up from germline, CDR1 is MNHNS and CDR2 is SASEGT. Losses at the gene ends were 5 bases for V and 5 bases for J; bases not matched to a gene: 9. The CDR3 has 15 residues. In DNA form, the CDR3 reads TGTGCCAGCAGTTCCGCCGGGACAGAGGATCAGCCCCAGCATTTT. Protein product: CASSSAGTEDQPQHF.

The rearrangement uses TRBV6-4 and TRBJ2-2, with a weak D call TRBD2 (6 bases). This CDR3 spans 15 amino acids. Germline loops: CDR1 MRHNA, CDR2 SNTAGT. V was shortened by 5 bases and J by 0 bases, with 10 bases between the two germline ends. The CDR3 region has the DNA TGTGCCAGCAGTCGAGGCGGGGCGAACACCGGGGAGCTGTTTTTT. Translated: CASSRGGANTGELFF.

This clone occurred once. The rearrangement links TRBV7-2 to TRBJ2-3, with TRBD1 identical over 9 bases. Unmatched junction bases numbered 10, after V lost 3 bases and J lost 0 bases. Germline CDR1 SGHTA, CDR2 FQGNSA. This CDR3 spans 18 amino acids. The CDR3 DNA sequence: TGTGCCAGCAGCTTCGGGACACAGGGGGCCCCTAGCACAGATACGCAGTATTTT. The encoded protein is CASSFGTQGAPSTDTQYF. Looking up the rest from reference TRBV7-2 and TRBJ2-3 gives the full variable domain: GAGVSQSPSNKVTEKGKDVELRCDPISGHTALYWYRQSLGQGLEFLIYFQGNSAPDKSGLPSDRFSAERTGGSVSTLTIQRTQQEDSAVYLCASSFGTQGAPSTDTQYFGPGTRLTVL.

This clone was recorded once. V gene TRBV27 combines with J gene TRBJ1-1; 7 positions match TRBD1. This CDR3 has 15 amino acids. J gave up 0 bases and V 3 bases, and 4 bases lay outside the gene matches. Germline lookup yields CDR1 MNHEY and CDR2 SMNVEV (reference sequence). This CDR3 reads CASSLTGTVNTEAFF. The DNA of the CDR3 is TGTGCCAGCAGTTTGACCGGGACAGTGAACACTGAAGCTTTCTTT.